This T cell receptor (beta chain) was sequenced during a study of Graves' ophthalmopathy and Graves' hyperthyroidism. RNA transcripts provided the template for amplifying TCR beta CDR3 regions. After a first-round RT-PCR with HTBI primers, a second-round multiplex PCR was run. Using its own MiXCR run on the multiplex PCR reads, TCRdb lists one record per CDR3 protein. The sample consists of about 420,000 distinct CDR3 sequences, approximately 21% of them appearing once. This clonotype has a count of ten or more. Input material: peripheral blood. This clonotype was obtained from a woman between 18 and 29 years old with stable Graves' hyperthyroidism.

The CDR3 DNA follows: TGTGCCAGCAGCTTAGGGGGGCGGGAGGCCCTCCACTTT. This sequence encodes CASSLGGREALHF. This sequence joins TRBV7-2 and TRBJ1-6, with D perhaps TRBD1 (6 bases). The CDR3 covers 13 residues. V shed 1 base and J shed 14 bases, with 12 bases lying between them. Germline assignment: CDR1 SGHTA and CDR2 FQGNSA.